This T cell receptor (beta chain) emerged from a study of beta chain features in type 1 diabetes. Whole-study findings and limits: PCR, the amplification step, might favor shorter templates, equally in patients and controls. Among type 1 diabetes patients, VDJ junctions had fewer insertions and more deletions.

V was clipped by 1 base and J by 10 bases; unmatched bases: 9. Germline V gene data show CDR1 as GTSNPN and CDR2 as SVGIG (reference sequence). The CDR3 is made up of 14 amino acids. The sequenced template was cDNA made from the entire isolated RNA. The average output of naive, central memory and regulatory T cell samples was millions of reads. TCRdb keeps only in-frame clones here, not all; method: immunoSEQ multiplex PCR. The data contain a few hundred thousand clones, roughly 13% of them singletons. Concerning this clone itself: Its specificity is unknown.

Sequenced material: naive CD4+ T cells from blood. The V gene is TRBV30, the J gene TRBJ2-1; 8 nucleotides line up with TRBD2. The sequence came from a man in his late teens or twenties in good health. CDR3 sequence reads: CAWSGKRGPREQFF. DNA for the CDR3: TGTGCCTGGAGTGGTAAGCGGGGGCCCCGGGAGCAGTTCTTC.